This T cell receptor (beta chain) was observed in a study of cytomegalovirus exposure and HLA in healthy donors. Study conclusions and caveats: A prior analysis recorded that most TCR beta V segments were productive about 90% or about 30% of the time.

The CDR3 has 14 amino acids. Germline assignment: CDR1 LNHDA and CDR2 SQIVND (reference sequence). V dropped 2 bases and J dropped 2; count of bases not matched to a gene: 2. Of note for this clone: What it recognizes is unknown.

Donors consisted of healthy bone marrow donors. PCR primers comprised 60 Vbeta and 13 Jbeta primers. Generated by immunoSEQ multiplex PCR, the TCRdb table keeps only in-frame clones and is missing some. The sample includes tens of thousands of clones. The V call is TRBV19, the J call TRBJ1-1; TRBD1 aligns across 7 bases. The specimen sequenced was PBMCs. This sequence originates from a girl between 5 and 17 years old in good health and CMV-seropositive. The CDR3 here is CASSINRGNTEAFF. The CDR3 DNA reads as TGTGCCAGTAGTATAAACAGGGGAAACACTGAAGCTTTCTTT.